Following are 27 T cell receptor beta chains from one sample sequenced in a study of blood T cells in healthy people across ages (dated by TCRdb to about 2015). Libraries were prepared through 5' RACE. The sample was run on an Illumina HiSeq 2500. A second PCR of roughly 7 to 11 cycles was performed with a sample-barcoded 5' primer and a J-beta primer mix. Clones were called with MiXCR by TCRdb after fastp trimmed the public reads at Q25, and only in-frame beta chains were retained. Under each unique CDR3 protein, matching rows form one entry showing the most common genes and DNA. The sample records fewer than 1.5 million distinct CDR3 sequences, around 39% of which are singletons. The ten largest make up less than 8% of the sample. Material for sequencing was blood. These receptor sequences come from a young woman in good health.

The V call is TRBV7-9, the J call TRBJ1-1; a weak D match, TRBD1 (5 bases). The V gene lost 3 bases and the J gene lost 5 bases, with 16 bases spanning the gap. The CDR3 runs to 15 residues. Germline V gene sequence: CDR1 SEHNR, CDR2 FQNEAQ (reference sequence). CDR3 sequence: CASSLRSGDSTEAFF. The CDR3 DNA follows: TGTGCCAGCAGCTTGCGGTCGGGGGATAGTACTGAAGCTTTCTTT.

This clonotype was seen more than once but under ten times. The chain links TRBV7-2 to TRBJ1-1; weak D call: TRBD1 (6 bases). The CDR3 extends over 13 amino acids. The V and J ends lost 5 bases and 5 bases respectively, with 12 bases between them. Germline loops: CDR1 SGHTA, CDR2 FQGNSA. The CDR3 spells CASSRRGGTEAFF. CDR3 sequence (DNA): TGTGCCAGCAGCCGAAGAGGGGGAACTGAAGCTTTCTTT. Looking up the rest from reference TRBV7-2 and TRBJ1-1 gives the full variable domain: GAGVSQSPSNKVTEKGKDVELRCDPISGHTALYWYRQSLGQGLEFLIYFQGNSAPDKSGLPSDRFSAERTGGSVSTLTIQRTQQEDSAVYLCASSRRGGTEAFFGQGTRLTVV.

This clonotype has just a few counts. This chain uses TRBV5-1 with TRBJ2-5; D possibly corresponds to TRBD1 (5 bases). This CDR3 contains 14 residues. Trimming left V 0 bases short and J 4 bases short, with 10 bases between. Germline-derived CDR1 and CDR2 are SGHRS and YFSETQ. Here the CDR3 reads CASSLASQGETQYF. The CDR3 DNA reads as TGCGCCAGCAGCTTGGCCTCCCAGGGAGAGACCCAGTACTTC.

This rearrangement joins TRBV2 to TRBJ1-1; perhaps TRBD1 as D (5 bases). Germline values: CDR1 SNHLY, CDR2 FYNNEI. The CDR3 spans 14 residues. Deletions cut 8 bases from V and 4 bases from J, with 17 bases between. The CDR3 loop reads CASRNGGESTEAFF. In DNA form, the CDR3 reads TGTGCCAGCCGTAACGGGGGTGAGAGCACTGAAGCTTTCTTT.

The table lists this clonotype with a few counts. The CDR3 DNA follows: TGTGCCAGCAGCTGGGACAGGTACACAGATACGCAGTATTTT. Residues: CASSWDRYTDTQYF. V is TRBV7-2 and J is TRBJ2-3, with TRBD1 matching over 8 bases. Germline CDR1 and CDR2: SGHTA and FQGNSA. V lost 4 bases, J lost 2 bases, and 2 bases stayed unmatched. This CDR3 has 14 residues.

The chain is built from TRBV10-3 and TRBJ1-1, with TRBD1 identical over 8 bases. J was trimmed by 0 bases and V by 4 bases; bases with no gene match: 4. Germline CDR1 and CDR2: ENHRY and SYGVKD. The CDR3 totals 15 residues. CDR3 residues: CAISGRTGLNTEAFF. The CDR3 DNA reads TGTGCCATCAGTGGAAGGACAGGGCTGAACACTGAAGCTTTCTTT.

This clonotype was picked up a small number of times. The chain links TRBV27 to TRBJ2-1; TRBD2 aligns across 8 bases. The CDR3 sequence is 16 residues long. The germline V gene encodes CDR1 MNHEY and CDR2 SMNVEV (reference sequence). After removal of 0 bases from V and 9 bases from J, the junction contained 10 bases not matched to a gene. CDR3 loop: CASSLSHGGGLGEQFF. In nucleotides, the CDR3 is TGTGCCAGCAGTTTATCGCACGGCGGGGGGTTGGGTGAGCAGTTCTTC.

V usage is TRBV5-1 and J usage is TRBJ2-3; 9 positions match TRBD1. Germline lookup yields CDR1 SGHRS and CDR2 YFSETQ. After removal of 5 bases from V and 3 bases from J, the junction contained 10 bases not matched to a gene. CDR3 length equals 16 residues. The CDR3 protein is CASRRTGEGPTDTQYF. CDR3 in DNA: TGCGCCAGCAGACGGACAGGGGAAGGGCCGACAGATACGCAGTATTTT.

The chain couples TRBV4-2 to TRBJ1-4; D uncertain. This CDR3 contains 16 residues. The germline CDR1 and CDR2 sequences are LGHNA and YNFKEQ. Trimming stripped 0 bases from V and 1 base from J, with 9 bases between. CDR3 bases: TGTGCCAGCAGCCAAGATCAGGTCGGAACTAATGAAAAACTGTTTTTT. It is translated as CASSQDQVGTNEKLFF.

The rearrangement uses TRBV27 and TRBJ2-7, with 7 bases fitting TRBD2. This CDR3 has 15 residues. CDR1 is MNHEY and CDR2 is SMNVEV in the germline V gene (reference sequence). The V and J ends lost 0 bases and 4 bases, in that order; junction bases with no gene match: 6. The DNA for the CDR3 is TGTGCCAGCAGTTTATCCGGCGGGAGCTGGTACGAGCAGTACTTC. This translates into CASSLSGGSWYEQYF.

The chain joins TRBV10-3 to TRBJ2-5; D is undetermined. The V end was cut by 3 bases, the J end by 4 bases, with 9 bases between. The germline gives CDR1 ENHRY, CDR2 SYGVKD. The length of the CDR3 is 13 residues. The CDR3 DNA reads as TGTGCCATCAGTGAAAAGGGTTCAGAGACCCAGTACTTC. This encodes CAISEKGSETQYF.

This clonotype was seen a handful of times. This chain joins TRBV7-2 and TRBJ2-1; 15 bases agree with TRBD2. This CDR3 contains 17 residues. J gave up 6 bases and V 4 bases, and 7 bases lay outside the gene matches. The germline gives CDR1 SGHTA, CDR2 FQGNSA. The CDR3 reads CASSSGLAGGFFNEQFF. The CDR3 DNA follows: TGTGCCAGCAGCTCGGGACTAGCGGGAGGTTTTTTCAATGAGCAGTTCTTC.

The chain employs TRBV7-2 and TRBJ2-4; 7 nucleotides match TRBD2. J lost 6 bases, V lost 3 bases, and 5 bases had no gene match. Germline lookup yields CDR1 SGHTA and CDR2 FQGNSA. CDR3 length equals 14 residues. CDR3 loop: CASSFPGGANIQYF. CDR3 coding DNA: TGTGCCAGCAGCTTCCCGGGAGGAGCAAACATTCAGTACTTC.

The chain joins TRBV28 to TRBJ2-4; 10 positions agree with TRBD1. Gene TRBJ2-7 matches the end of the DNA better, so the J call may be wrong. The germline V gene encodes CDR1 MDHEN and CDR2 SYDVKM. CDR3 length equals 15 residues. This CDR3 is CASSGQGEFGGEQYF. CDR3 bases: TGTGCCAGCAGCGGACAGGGGGAATTCGGGGGCGAGCAGTACTTC.

The chain is built from TRBV7-9 and TRBJ1-1, with D maybe TRBD1 (5 bases). V lost 6 bases to trimming and J lost 0 bases, with 8 bases between them. The CDR3 is 13 residues long. The germline CDR1 and CDR2 sequences are SEHNR and FQNEAQ (reference sequence). The CDR3 loop is CASRWGMNTEAFF. CDR3 bases: TGTGCCAGCAGGTGGGGGATGAACACTGAAGCTTTCTTT.

The gene calls are TRBV20-1 and TRBJ1-2; D unclear. Germline V gene lookup returns CDR1 DFQATT and CDR2 SNEGSKA (reference sequence). Trimming pared 1 base from V and 4 bases from J, leaving 13 bases between. The CDR3 sequence is 14 residues long. CDR3 nucleotides: TGCAGTGCTAGAGCCCCAAGACACCTCTATGGCTACACCTTC. Amino acids: CSARAPRHLYGYTF.

The genes are TRBV4-1 and TRBJ2-3, with D possibly matching TRBD1 (5 bases). The CDR3 is 17 amino acids. Germline CDR1 reads MGHRA; CDR2 reads YSYEKL. Deletions cut 0 bases from V and 0 bases from J, with 13 bases between. This CDR3 reads CASSQEPRQRSTDTQYF. The CDR3 bases are TGCGCCAGCAGCCAAGAACCTCGACAGAGGAGCACAGATACGCAGTATTTT.

Concerning this clonotype: A junction boundary mismatches the germline segment, possibly from a read error. J is TRBJ1-2 and V is TRBV11-2; TRBD1 is a possible D gene (6 bases). This CDR3 comprises 14 residues. Germline V gene lookup returns CDR1 SGHAT and CDR2 FQNNGV. CDR3 DNA: TGTGCCAGCAGCTCCCTAGGGGGGAGCTATGGCTGCACCTTC. Protein product: CASSSLGGSYGCTF.

The V and J genes are TRBV19 and TRBJ2-7, with 12 nucleotides matching TRBD1. CDR1 LNHDA and CDR2 SQIVND come from the germline V gene (reference sequence). The CDR3 has 15 amino acids. V shed 5 bases, J shed 6 bases, and the junction held 8 bases outside the gene matches. Here the CDR3 reads CASSPQGQGAREQYF. CDR3 in DNA: TGTGCCAGTAGTCCTCAGGGACAGGGGGCTCGCGAGCAGTACTTC.

The chain is built from TRBV14 and TRBJ2-4; no reliable D call. CDR1 is SGHDN and CDR2 is FVKESK in the germline V gene. V shed 2 bases and J shed 8 bases, with 13 bases lying between them. The CDR3 has 14 residues. This chain's CDR3 is CASSQLDEVDIQYF. The CDR3 region has the DNA TGTGCCAGCAGCCAATTGGACGAAGTGGACATTCAGTACTTC.

This chain uses TRBV19 with TRBJ1-5, with D tentatively TRBD1 (5 bases). V lost 5 bases and J lost 7, with 18 bases in between. Per germline, CDR1 LNHDA and CDR2 SQIVND (reference sequence). This CDR3 is 15 amino acids long. The CDR3 DNA is TGTGCCAGTAGTCACCCCGGGCCCCAGGGACAGCCCCAGCATTTT. It specifies CASSHPGPQGQPQHF.

The chain joins TRBV29-1 to TRBJ1-1; no clear D. This CDR3 has 11 amino acids. Trimming took off 5 bases at V and 4 bases at J, with 8 bases between the two ends. The V gene's germline CDR1 is SQVTM and CDR2 ANQGSEA. CDR3 sequence: CSVLGSTEAFF. Here the CDR3 DNA reads TGCAGCGTTCTGGGCAGCACTGAAGCTTTCTTT.

This clonotype appeared many times. The gene calls are TRBV29-1 and TRBJ1-1; 11 bases match TRBD1. The trim removed 5 bases at V and 2 bases at J, leaving 1 base unmatched. CDR1 and CDR2 from the germline V gene are SQVTM and ANQGSEA. The CDR3 extends over 13 amino acids. CDR3 sequence reads: CSVRTGGNTEAFF. The CDR3 DNA follows: TGCAGCGTTAGGACAGGGGGCAACACTGAAGCTTTCTTT.

This chain connects TRBV7-6 to TRBJ2-1, with D unresolved. Germline V gene lookup returns CDR1 SGHVS and CDR2 FNYEAQ. The CDR3 consists of 13 residues. Trimming removed 1 base from V and 8 bases from J, with 9 bases in between. CDR3 sequence reads: CASSLGAPDEQFF. Here the CDR3 DNA reads TGTGCCAGCAGCTTAGGTGCGCCTGATGAGCAGTTCTTC.

This clonotype was seen a handful of times. The J gene is TRBJ1-2, the V gene TRBV20-1; TRBD1 aligns across 11 bases. J lost 7 bases, V lost 6 bases, and 10 bases had no gene match. Per germline, CDR1 DFQATT and CDR2 SNEGSKA (reference sequence). This CDR3 contains 14 residues. The chain's CDR3 is CSAPPGQGEGGYTF. CDR3 sequence (DNA): TGCAGTGCGCCACCGGGACAGGGGGAAGGTGGCTACACCTTC.

The J gene is TRBJ2-1, the V gene TRBV20-1, with D perhaps matching TRBD2 (6 bases). The CDR3 has 16 residues. The germline V gene encodes CDR1 DFQATT and CDR2 SNEGSKA (reference sequence). The germline V and J ends were trimmed by 8 bases and 0 bases, with 20 bases remaining between them. This CDR3 is CSPSVAGSYSYNEQFF. The CDR3, as DNA: TGCAGTCCCAGCGTGGCGGGATCTTACTCCTACAATGAGCAGTTCTTC.

This clonotype has just a few counts. The V gene is TRBV6-6, the J gene TRBJ1-2; no definite D call. This CDR3 contains 10 residues. Deletions cut 7 bases from V and 7 bases from J, with 7 bases between. CDR1 MNHNY and CDR2 SVGAGI come from the germline V gene (reference sequence). CDR3 protein: CASNGGGYTF. Written as DNA, the CDR3 is TGTGCCAGCAATGGTGGTGGCTACACCTTC.